These 28 T cell receptor beta chains were all obtained from the same sample, sequenced in a study of CD8+ T cells in alopecia areata. TCR sequencing used cDNA made by reverse transcription of extracted RNA. Profiling relied on immunoSEQ multiplex PCR, and the TCRdb table lists in-frame clones only, not all of them. The record shows over 100,000 clones for this sample, with no singletons present. The specimen was lesional skin. These receptor sequences come from a C3H/HeJ mouse with alopecia areata. The mice in this strain carry MHC haplotype H2-k.

On this clone itself: Gene names and germline refer to mouse. The CDR3 extends 4 residues past the end of the read, so its final part is completed from the germline J gene. The V and J genes are TRBV13-3 and TRBJ2-4; D is unresolved. The V end lost 2 bases, the J end lost 3 bases, and 4 bases lay between the germline ends. Germline V gene sequence: CDR1 NNHDY, CDR2 SYVADS. The CDR3 runs to 12 residues. The DNA read from the CDR3 is TGTGCCAGCAGTGACCTCCAAAAC. This codes for CASSDLQN. In full, the CDR3 reads CASSDLQNTLYF.

As concerns this clone: At residue 10, the DNA translation does not agree with TCRdb's protein; the protein displayed here is the one encoded by the DNA. Gene names are mouse gene names. The CDR3 is cut off 3 residues early in the read; its end comes from the germline J gene. The V call is TRBV19, the J call TRBJ1-3, with 7 bases fitting TRBD1. CDR3 length equals 13 residues. Germline lookup yields CDR1 FNHDT and CDR2 SITEND (reference sequence). Trimming cost V 6 bases and J 2 bases; bases outside gene matches: 2. This chain's CDR3 is CASTGTAGNTLYF. The DNA read from the CDR3 is TGTGCCAGCACCGGGACAGCTGGAAATACG.

For this clone: The listed genes are named as in mouse. The sequence runs out 4 residues before the end of the CDR3; the remainder is reconstructed from the germline J gene. The chain combines TRBV2 with TRBJ2-7, with D maybe TRBD2 (6 bases). Germline V lookup: CDR1 LGHNA, CDR2 YSYQKL. CDR3 length equals 15 residues. Trimming removed 0 bases at V and 0 bases at J, with 9 bases between. CDR3 DNA, as far as it was read: TGTGCCAGCAGCCAAGATTGGGGGACCTCCTAT. Its translation is CASSQDWGTSY. The whole CDR3 sequence is CASSQDWGTSYEQYF.

This clone occurred many times. The gene names given are mouse names. The read stops 4 residues short of the end of the CDR3; the missing end is completed from the germline J gene. The chain employs TRBV13-3 and TRBJ2-7, with 10 bases aligning to TRBD1. This CDR3 region has 15 residues. The V gene's germline CDR1 is NNHDY and CDR2 SYVADS. CDR3 DNA (partial): TGTGCCAGCAGTGATGCCCCGGGACAGGGGTAT. It specifies CASSDAPGQGY. The CDR3 reads in full as CASSDAPGQGYEQYF.

On this clone: Genes here carry mouse names. Sequencing ends 4 residues short of the CDR3 end; the germline J gene provides the rest. V usage is TRBV1 and J usage is TRBJ1-2; TRBD1 aligns across 8 bases. The V gene's germline CDR1 is NSQYPW and CDR2 LRSPGD (reference sequence). V shed 3 bases and J 4 bases; nucleotides not matched to a gene: 7. This CDR3 comprises 15 residues. CDR3 protein: CTCSATGGASSDYTF. The CDR3 bases that were read are TGCACCTGCAGTGCTACAGGGGGAGCAAGCTCC.

Points on this clone: Mouse names are used for the genes. The read comes to an end 4 residues before the CDR3 does, leaving the germline J gene to fill in the end. The chain has TRBV13-2 and TRBJ2-7, with TRBD2 matching over 10 bases. Germline lookup yields CDR1 NNHNN and CDR2 SYGAGS (reference sequence). The length of the CDR3 is 16 residues. J was trimmed by 2 bases and V by 1 base; bases with no gene match: 6. Incomplete CDR3 DNA: TGTGCCAGCGGTGATTCGGGCTGGGGGGGCCCCTAT. Translated: CASGDSGWGGPY. In full, the CDR3 reads CASGDSGWGGPYEQYF.

This clone was counted only a few times. The gene names here belong to mouse. The read terminates 4 residues before the CDR3 end, so the remaining end is supplied by the germline J gene. The rearrangement uses TRBV1 and TRBJ1-4; TRBD1 matches 8 bases. Looked up from germline, CDR1 is NSQYPW and CDR2 is LRSPGD (reference sequence). The CDR3 runs 15 residues. The part of the CDR3 DNA that was read is TGCACCTGCAGTGCAGTGGACAGGGCCTCCGAA. It yields the protein CTCSAVDRASE. The full CDR3 protein is CTCSAVDRASERLFF.

The table lists this clone with many counts. The gene names given are mouse names. The read terminates 4 residues before the CDR3 end, so the remaining end is supplied by the germline J gene. This chain joins TRBV19 and TRBJ2-5; 7 bases fit TRBD1. Germline CDR1 FNHDT, CDR2 SITEND (reference sequence). This CDR3 contains 14 residues. J was trimmed by 1 base and V by 2 bases; bases with no gene match: 1. The CDR3 sequence: CASSIGTDQDTQYF. CDR3 bases read: TGTGCCAGCAGTATCGGGACAGACCAAGAC.

In its sample, this clone was seen a few times. Here the gene names and germline are mouse. The read gets to within 4 residues of the CDR3 end, and the germline J gene fills in the rest. This chain uses TRBV19 with TRBJ2-1, with D possibly TRBD1 on 5 matching bases. The germline V gene has CDR1 FNHDT and CDR2 SITEND (reference sequence). The ends were cut back, 4 bases at V and 1 base at J, with 12 bases in the middle. CDR3 length equals 15 residues. CDR3 bases read: TGTGCCAGCAGTCTCCAGTCAGGGAACTATGCT. Protein: CASSLQSGNYA. The entire CDR3 reads CASSLQSGNYAEQFF.

In its sample, this clone was seen a few times. These gene names are mouse names. From the germline J gene comes the end of the CDR3, since the read stops 4 residues before it. The gene calls are TRBV31 and TRBJ2-5; 8 positions match TRBD1. The CDR3 extends over 14 amino acids. Germline CDR1 GKSSPN, CDR2 SITVG. CDR3 DNA, as far as it was read: TGTGCCTGGAGTCTAGAACAGGGGGGAGAC. It encodes CAWSLEQGGD. The whole CDR3 reads CAWSLEQGGDTQYF.

This clone came up a few times. Genes here carry mouse names. The read ends 4 residues shy of where the CDR3 ends; the end is completed using the germline J gene. The chain couples TRBV17 to TRBJ2-7; 7 positions match TRBD1. This CDR3 has 13 residues. Looked up from germline, CDR1 is MNHDT and CDR2 is YYDKIL. Germline trimming cut 8 bases from V and 0 bases from J; bases unmatched to any gene: 4. The CDR3 DNA, read in part, is TGTGCTAGCCAGGACAGGAGCTCCTAT. Its translation: CASQDRSSY. The CDR3 reads in full as CASQDRSSYEQYF. Filled out from reference TRBV17 and TRBJ2-7, the complete variable domain reads DTTVKQNPRYKLARVGKPVNLICSQTMNHDTMYWYQKKPNQAPKLLLFYYDKILNREADTFEKFQSSRPNNSFCSLYIGSAGLEYSAMYLCASQDRSSYEQYFGPGTRLTVL.

This clone showed up just a few times. Here the gene names and germline are mouse. The read ends 4 residues early relative to the CDR3; the germline J gene fills the gap. The chain recombines TRBV1 with TRBJ2-7; 9 positions match TRBD2. This CDR3 is built from 15 residues. The germline CDR1 and CDR2 sequences are NSQYPW and LRSPGD (reference sequence). The CDR3 sequence: CTCSADRLGEYEQYF. The sequenced CDR3 bases are TGCACCTGCAGTGCAGATAGACTGGGGGAGTAT.

A remark on this clone: Mouse germline and gene names are used. The CDR3 extends 4 residues past the end of the read, so its final part is completed from the germline J gene. The chain couples TRBV1 to TRBJ2-4; 9 bases are shared with TRBD2. The CDR3 spans 16 residues. V was clipped by 7 bases and J by 0 bases; unmatched bases: 8. Germline V gene data show CDR1 as NSQYPW and CDR2 as LRSPGD (reference sequence). Partial CDR3 DNA: TGCACCTGCAAGCCGGGACTGGGTCTTAGTCAAAAC. It specifies CTCKPGLGLSQN. The whole CDR3 region reads CTCKPGLGLSQNTLYF.

This clone has just a few counts. Gene names and germline match the mouse. With the read ending 4 residues before the CDR3 end, the germline J gene is used to fill in that end. The chain combines TRBV1 with TRBJ2-4, with D possibly being TRBD1 (5 bases). The germline V gene has CDR1 NSQYPW and CDR2 LRSPGD (reference sequence). The CDR3 length is 16 residues. Trimming took off 1 base at V and 1 base at J, with 12 bases between the two ends. CDR3 DNA (partial): TGCACCTGCAGTGCAGTCAGGGAGCGGGGTCAAAAC. Encoded protein: CTCSAVRERGQN. The whole CDR3 reads CTCSAVRERGQNTLYF. Filled out from reference TRBV1 and TRBJ2-4, the complete variable domain reads VTLLEQNPRWRLVPRGQAVNLRCILKNSQYPWMSWYQQDLQKQLQWLFTLRSPGDKEVKSLPGADYLATRVTDTELRLQVANMSQGRTLYCTCSAVRERGQNTLYFGAGTRLSVL.

This clone was seen many times. Gene labels here are mouse ones. The read ends 4 residues before the CDR3 terminus; that terminus is restored from the germline J gene. This sequence joins TRBV13-3 and TRBJ2-1, with D possibly being TRBD1 (6 bases). Germline CDR1 is NNHDY and CDR2 is SYVADS. CDR3 size: 11 residues. The V end was cut by 6 bases, the J end by 6 bases, with 7 bases between. CDR3 residues: CASTRGAEQFF. The DNA read from the CDR3 is TGTGCCAGCACCAGGGGTGCT.

This clone was recorded a few times. Mouse gene names apply. The CDR3 is cut off 4 residues early in the read; its end comes from the germline J gene. The V and J genes are TRBV14 and TRBJ2-1, with a weak D call TRBD1 (6 bases). CDR3 length equals 13 residues. CDR1 SGHDT and CDR2 FRDEAV come from the germline V gene. Trimming cost V 8 bases and J 1 base, with 10 bases left between them. This CDR3 is CASAGQNYAEQFF. The DNA read from the CDR3 is TGTGCCAGTGCAGGACAGAACTATGCT.

This clone was observed many times. The listed genes are named as in mouse. Coverage ceases 4 residues before the CDR3 finishes, and the germline J gene fills in the end. V gene TRBV13-3 combines with J gene TRBJ2-1; TRBD2 aligns across 7 bases. Germline CDR1 reads NNHDY; CDR2 reads SYVADS. This CDR3 has 14 residues. V trimming: 4 bases; J trimming: 3 bases; junction bases outside the gene matches: 4. CDR3 residues: CASSQTGSYAEQFF. CDR3 DNA (partial): TGTGCCAGCAGTCAGACTGGGTCCTATGCT.

This clone was detected a few times. The protein here is the DNA translation, as the TCRdb protein differs from it at residue 16. Genes and germline come from the mouse. Sequencing ends 3 residues short of the CDR3 end; the germline J gene provides the rest. This rearrangement joins TRBV1 to TRBJ1-6, with 9 bases identical to TRBD1. TRBJ1-6 is noted as an ORF with a role that remains uncertain. The CDR3 runs to 19 residues. The J segment lost 0 bases and the V segment lost 0 bases, leaving 6 bases of the junction unmatched. Germline lookup yields CDR1 NSQYPW and CDR2 LRSPGD (reference sequence). The CDR3 loop is CTCSADRGQGFSYNSPLYF. Incomplete CDR3 DNA: TGCACCTGCAGTGCAGATCGAGGACAGGGGTTTTCCTATAATTCGCCC.

This clone was detected only a few times. The gene names here belong to mouse. The sequence runs out 4 residues before the end of the CDR3; the remainder is reconstructed from the germline J gene. The rearrangement uses TRBV1 and TRBJ1-1, with TRBD1 matching 8 bases. Germline V gives CDR1 NSQYPW, CDR2 LRSPGD (reference sequence). The CDR3 runs to 13 residues. CDR3 DNA (partial): TGCACCTGCAGTGCAGCCGGACAGGGA. Protein sequence: CTCSAAGQG. Given in full, the CDR3 is CTCSAAGQGEVFF. The variable domain in full, completed from reference TRBV1 and TRBJ1-1, reads VTLLEQNPRWRLVPRGQAVNLRCILKNSQYPWMSWYQQDLQKQLQWLFTLRSPGDKEVKSLPGADYLATRVTDTELRLQVANMSQGRTLYCTCSAAGQGEVFFGKGTRLTVV.

A remark on this clone: TCRdb gives a protein that differs at residue 13 from what the DNA encodes, so the protein here is translated from the DNA. Gene names and germline match the mouse. The CDR3 extends 3 residues past the end of the read, so its final part is completed from the germline J gene. The chain uses TRBV17 and TRBJ1-3; weak D call: TRBD1 (6 bases). CDR1 is MNHDT, CDR2 YYDKIL, per germline. The CDR3 is made up of 16 amino acids. Trimming pared 0 bases from V and 1 base from J, leaving 10 bases between. CDR3: CASSRDQDRSGNTLYF. The CDR3 bases that were read are TGTGCTAGCAGTAGAGACCAGGACAGATCTGGAAATACG.

About this clone: Gene labels here are mouse ones. Coverage ceases 4 residues before the CDR3 finishes, and the germline J gene fills in the end. The rearrangement uses TRBV13-2 and TRBJ2-1, with 7 positions matching TRBD2. Germline V gives CDR1 NNHNN, CDR2 SYGAGS (reference sequence). CDR3 length: 14 residues. CDR3 sequence reads: CASGDLGVGAEQFF. The covered CDR3 bases are TGTGCCAGCGGTGATCTGGGGGTGGGGGCT.

This clone came up a few times. The gene names given are mouse names. The read is 4 residues too short to cover the CDR3 end, so that end is filled in from the germline J gene. This chain connects TRBV13-3 to TRBJ1-4; 8 positions match TRBD1. CDR3 length: 13 amino acids. Germline CDR1 reads NNHDY; CDR2 reads SYVADS. CDR3 DNA (partial): TGTGCCAGCAGGAAGACAGGGGCCGAA. Protein sequence: CASRKTGAE. The full CDR3 sequence reads CASRKTGAERLFF.

The sample holds a few counts of this clone. Mouse germline and gene names are used. The CDR3 goes on 4 residues after the read ends, and that part is filled in from the germline J gene. In the same sample, other DNA sequences code for this CDR3. The chain recombines TRBV13-3 with TRBJ2-7, with 12 bases lining up with TRBD2. Germline values: CDR1 NNHDY, CDR2 SYVADS. This CDR3 is built from 15 residues. The covered CDR3 bases are TGTGCCAGCAGAACCTCCGGGACTGGGGGGTAT. Translating it yields CASRTSGTGGY. In full, the CDR3 reads CASRTSGTGGYEQYF.

For this clone: Gene and germline names: mouse. The CDR3 end falls 4 residues outside the read, so it is completed with the germline J gene. The chain employs TRBV1 and TRBJ1-1, with 8 nucleotides matching TRBD1. CDR3 size: 13 residues. From germline, CDR1 is NSQYPW and CDR2 LRSPGD (reference sequence). The sequenced part of the CDR3 DNA is TGCACCTGCAGTGCGGACAGGGCGCCA. Translated, it gives CTCSADRAP. The CDR3 in full is CTCSADRAPEVFF.

Note on this clone: These gene names are mouse names. The CDR3 end lies 4 residues beyond the end of the read and is filled in from the germline J gene. The V gene is TRBV1, the J gene TRBJ2-7; 11 nucleotides match TRBD2. V shed 4 bases and J 0 bases; nucleotides not matched to a gene: 5. The CDR3 extends over 16 amino acids. Germline CDR1 is NSQYPW and CDR2 is LRSPGD (reference sequence). The CDR3 sequence: CTCSGGTGGSSYEQYF. Incomplete CDR3 DNA: TGCACCTGCAGTGGGGGGACTGGGGGTAGCTCCTAT. The full variable domain, in which reference TRBV1 and TRBJ2-7 provide the parts outside the CDR3, is VTLLEQNPRWRLVPRGQAVNLRCILKNSQYPWMSWYQQDLQKQLQWLFTLRSPGDKEVKSLPGADYLATRVTDTELRLQVANMSQGRTLYCTCSGGTGGSSYEQYFGPGTRLTVL.

The sample holds a few counts of this clone. The germline and genes are mouse ones. Read coverage stops 4 residues before the CDR3 terminus; the germline J gene supplies the remainder. V gene TRBV13-3 combines with J gene TRBJ2-4, with 13 bases lining up with TRBD2. The V segment lost 2 bases and the J segment 0 bases; nucleotides outside the gene matches: 3. This CDR3 has 17 residues. From germline, CDR1 is NNHDY and CDR2 SYVADS. This CDR3 reads CASSEDWGGASQNTLYF. The CDR3 bases that were read are TGTGCCAGCAGTGAGGACTGGGGGGGCGCTAGTCAAAAC.

This clone was counted only a few times. Gene names refer to mouse genes. The read finishes 4 residues shy of the CDR3 end, and the germline J gene is used to complete it. The rearrangement uses TRBV13-3 and TRBJ2-3; 10 bases are shared with TRBD2. The CDR3 sequence is 15 residues long. V lost 7 bases and J lost 0; bases outside the gene matches: 5. The germline CDR1 and CDR2 sequences are NNHDY and SYVADS. The CDR3 spells CASRLGGLSAETLYF. The CDR3 bases that were read are TGTGCCAGCCGACTGGGGGGTCTCAGTGCAGAA.

A note on this clone: Any gene name here is a mouse gene name. The DNA ends 4 residues before the CDR3 does, and the rest of the CDR3 is filled in from the germline J gene. V usage is TRBV13-1 and J usage is TRBJ2-7, with D maybe TRBD2 (7 bases). This CDR3 has 14 amino acids. V was shortened by 2 bases and J by 1 base, with 10 bases between the two germline ends. The V gene's germline CDR1 is NSHNY and CDR2 SYGAGN. Partial CDR3 DNA: TGTGCCAGCAGTGACGGGGGGCGTTCCTAT. Protein sequence: CASSDGGRSY. The entire CDR3 protein reads CASSDGGRSYEQYF.